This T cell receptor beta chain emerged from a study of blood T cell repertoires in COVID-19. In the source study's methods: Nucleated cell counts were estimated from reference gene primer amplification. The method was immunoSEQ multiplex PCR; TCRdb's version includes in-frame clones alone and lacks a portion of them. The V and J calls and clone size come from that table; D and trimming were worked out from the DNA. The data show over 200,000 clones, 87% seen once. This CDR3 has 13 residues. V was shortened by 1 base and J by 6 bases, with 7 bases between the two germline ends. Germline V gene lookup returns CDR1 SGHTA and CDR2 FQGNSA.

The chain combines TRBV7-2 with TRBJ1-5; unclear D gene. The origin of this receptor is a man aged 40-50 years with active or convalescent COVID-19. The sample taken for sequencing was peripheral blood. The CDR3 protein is CASSLEPGQPQHF. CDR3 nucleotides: TGTGCCAGCAGCTTAGAGCCGGGTCAGCCCCAGCATTTT. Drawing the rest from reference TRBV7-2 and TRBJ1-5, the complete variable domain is GAGVSQSPSNKVTEKGKDVELRCDPISGHTALYWYRQSLGQGLEFLIYFQGNSAPDKSGLPSDRFSAERTGGSVSTLTIQRTQQEDSAVYLCASSLEPGQPQHFGDGTRLSIL.